This entry describes one T cell receptor (beta chain). V dropped 8 bases and J dropped 0; count of bases not matched to a gene: 4. This CDR3 is built from 14 residues. The germline CDR1 and CDR2 sequences are MNHNY and SVGAGI (reference sequence). The data originate from a study of blood T cell repertoires in COVID-19. Study summary: Researchers got acute and convalescent COVID-19 samples from the United States, Italy and Spain. T cells, B-cell-depleted T cells, or PBMCs provided the cDNA or gDNA that served as material.

Original analysis: Reference gene primer amplification yielded estimated nucleated cell counts. TCRdb's table, derived via immunoSEQ multiplex PCR, lists solely in-frame clones and lacks some. Clonal size and the V and J genes are those of that table, whereas D and trimming came from the DNA. The sample contains hundreds of thousands of clones, approximately 82% of which appear only once. The TCR comes from a woman of 80 years or more with acute or convalescent COVID-19. The sequencing input was peripheral blood. This sequence joins TRBV6-6 and TRBJ1-5; 7 nucleotides align to TRBD1. CDR3 protein: CASGTANSNQPQHF. CDR3 DNA sequence: TGTGCCAGCGGGACAGCTAATAGCAATCAGCCCCAGCATTTT.